This T cell receptor beta chain was recovered during a study of shared clonotypes between healthy human individuals. This table comes from immunoSEQ multiplex PCR, and its TCRdb copy is limited to in-frame clones, with some not included. The data show about 300,000 clones, around two thirds seen once. CDR1 and CDR2 (germline): SEHNR, FQNEAQ (reference sequence). The CDR3 length is 15 residues. V lost 5 bases and J 7 bases, leaving 20 bases between the germline ends. This TCR was recovered from a young man in good health. The specimen sequenced was memory CD4+ T cells sorted from blood. Subset: CD45RA-negative fraction. The rearrangement uses TRBV7-9 and TRBJ2-5; maybe TRBD2 (6 bases). CDR3: CASSIELGRRGTQYF. In DNA, the CDR3 is TGTGCCAGCAGCATCGAATTGGGACGGCGGGGGACCCAGTACTTC.